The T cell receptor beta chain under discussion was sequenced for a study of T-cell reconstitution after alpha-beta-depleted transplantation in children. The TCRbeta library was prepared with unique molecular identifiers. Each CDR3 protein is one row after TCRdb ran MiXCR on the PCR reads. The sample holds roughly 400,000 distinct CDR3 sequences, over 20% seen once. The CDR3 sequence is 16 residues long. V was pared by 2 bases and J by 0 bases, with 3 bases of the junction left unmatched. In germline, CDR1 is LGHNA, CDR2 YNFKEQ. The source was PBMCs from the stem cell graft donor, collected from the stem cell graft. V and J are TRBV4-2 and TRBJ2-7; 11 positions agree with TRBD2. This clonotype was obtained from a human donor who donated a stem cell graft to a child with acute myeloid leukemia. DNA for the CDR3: TGTGCCAGCAGCCAATTAGCGGGAGGGGGCTCCTACGAGCAGTACTTC. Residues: CASSQLAGGGSYEQYF.